The 29 T cell receptor beta chains given below trace back to one sample, sequenced in a study of tumor-infiltrating lymphocytes in primary liver carcinoma listed by TCRdb under 2017. The run used an Illumina HiSeq 2500. Using a constant-region primer and ProtoScript II reverse transcriptase, TCRbeta-specific cDNA was reverse-transcribed from approximately 500 ng total RNA. Three nested multiplex PCR rounds, following a slightly modified ARM-PCR procedure, were used to build the TCRbeta libraries. Multiplex TRBV1-TRBV30 forward primers and a Cbeta reverse primer were used in the first two PCR rounds, each of which was run for roughly 10 cycles. TCRdb redid the processing of the public reads, applying fastp at Q25 and MiXCR, and retained in-frame beta chains. Rows merge per CDR3 protein into single entries with the most common DNA and genes. In this sample the table shows about 84,000 distinct CDR3 sequences, around 70% of which occur a single time. Approximately 20% of the sample belongs to the ten largest clones.

Without any cell sorting, total RNA and DNA were extracted together from about 20-30 mg of bulk tissue using the AllPrep DNA/RNA mini kit. Sample: liver tumor tissue from sampling region 1. The meaning of the sample's cell subset or site label: tumor region T1, superior pole. The origin of the receptors is a man aged 40-50 years with primary liver carcinoma and hepatitis B virus infection.

This clonotype showed up just once. A junction end diverges from the germline sequence, so it may reflect a read error. V usage is TRBV6-6 and J usage is TRBJ2-3; 7 positions match TRBD1. Germline V gene data show CDR1 as MNHNY and CDR2 as SVGAGI (reference sequence). The CDR3 runs to 12 residues. The chain's CDR3 is CSSSTDRPMQYF. CDR3 coding DNA: TGTTCCAGCAGTACGGACAGGCCGATGCAGTATTTT.

About this clonotype: The junction shows a germline mismatch at one end, possibly a read error. The J gene is TRBJ1-5, the V gene TRBV29-1, with D perhaps TRBD1 (5 bases). Germline-derived CDR1 and CDR2 are SQVTM and ANQGSEA. The CDR3 consists of 15 residues. CDR3 protein: CSVFSRDGINRPQHF. CDR3 DNA sequence: TGCAGCGTCTTCTCCCGGGACGGTATCAATCGGCCCCAGCATTTT. Variable domain in full (rest from reference TRBV29-1 and TRBJ1-5): SAVISQKPSRDICQRGTSLTIQCQVDSQVTMMFWYRQQPGQSLTLIATANQGSEATYESGFVIDKFPISRPNLTFSTLTVSNMSPEDSSIYLCSVFSRDGINRPQHFGDGTRLSIL.

This clonotype has more than one count but fewer than ten. The chain recombines TRBV28 with TRBJ2-3; D remains unclear. V lost 8 bases and J lost 2, with 11 bases in between. Germline loops: CDR1 MDHEN, CDR2 SYDVKM. The CDR3 loop spans 13 amino acids. CDR3 residues: CASGTDDTDTQYF. The DNA of the CDR3 is TGTGCCAGCGGAACGGACGACACAGATACGCAGTATTTT.

V usage is TRBV28 and J usage is TRBJ2-7; a weak D match, TRBD2 (6 bases). Trimming left V 7 bases short and J 10 bases short, with 17 bases between. Germline CDR1 is MDHEN and CDR2 is SYDVKM. The CDR3 has 12 residues. CDR3 region: CASNSLTGVQYF. In nucleotides, the CDR3 is TGTGCCAGCAATTCCCTGACGGGAGTACAGTACTTC.

On this clonotype: The junction does not match germline at one end; this may be a read error. The chain couples TRBV12-3 or TRBV12-4 to TRBJ2-7, with a tentative D call TRBD2 (5 bases). This CDR3 region has 14 residues. The CDR3 DNA reads as TGTGCCAGCACTTTAGCGTTTGCGTCCTACGAGCAATGCTTC. Encoded protein: CASTLAFASYEQCF.

Note on this clonotype: A junction end diverges from the germline sequence, so it may reflect a read error. V is TRBV4-1 and J is TRBJ2-7; 7 bases fit TRBD2. The CDR3 spans 15 residues. From germline, CDR1 is MGHRA and CDR2 YSYEKL. The CDR3 nucleotides read TGCGCCAGCAGCCAAGATTACCCTCCCAGCGGGGAGCAGAACTTC. Translated, it gives CASSQDYPPSGEQNF.

A single count supports this clonotype. Here the CDR3 omits its conserved ending phenylalanine or tryptophan, so a read error is the likely source. This sequence joins TRBV7-2 and TRBJ1-2; 7 nucleotides match TRBD1. Trimming took 1 base from V and 5 from J; bases not matched to a gene: 4. Germline V lookup: CDR1 SGHTA, CDR2 FQGNSA. The CDR3 sequence is 14 residues long. In DNA, the CDR3 is TGTGCCAGCAGCTTAGGACAGGGTCAATATGGCTACACCCTC. As protein: CASSLGQGQYGYTL.

As for this clonotype: This may be a read error, as it is one base from a much larger clone. The rearrangement uses TRBV28 and TRBJ2-7; no clear D. This CDR3 has 11 amino acids. CDR1 and CDR2 (germline): MDHEN, SYDVKM. The CDR3 DNA is TGTGCCAGCGGTTTGAAAAGGGAGCAGTACTTC. It codes for CASGLKREQYF.

A word on this clonotype: No conserved phenylalanine or tryptophan is present at the end of the CDR3, so a read error is the likely explanation. The genes are TRBV29-1 and TRBJ2-5; D gene unclear. The CDR3 spans 13 residues. Trimming pared 6 bases from V and 4 bases from J, leaving 15 bases between. In germline, CDR1 is SQVTM, CDR2 ANQGSEA. The chain's CDR3 is CSVVNSLRETQYI. The CDR3 coding sequence is TGCAGCGTAGTTAACAGCCTAAGAGAGACCCAGTACATC.

The chain links TRBV28 to TRBJ2-1; D uncertain. The V end was cut by 2 bases, the J end by 6 bases, with 20 bases between. Germline V gene lookup returns CDR1 MDHEN and CDR2 SYDVKM. CDR3 length: 17 amino acids. DNA of the CDR3: TGTGCCAGCAGTTTACGGGCAGGCAGCCTCGGCATCAATGAGCAGTTCTTC. Protein product: CASSLRAGSLGINEQFF.

Remarks on this clonotype: One end of the junction does not line up with germline, which may come from a read error. The gene calls are TRBV11-2 and TRBJ2-3; TRBD2 is a possible D gene (5 bases). Germline V gene lookup returns CDR1 SGHAT and CDR2 FQNNGV. The CDR3 covers 16 residues. CDR3 loop: CSSSPPTSGSTDTQYF. The CDR3 DNA follows: TGTTCCAGCAGCCCCCCGACCAGCGGCAGCACAGATACGCAGTATTTC.

This clonotype was observed a few times. The V and J genes are TRBV15 and TRBJ2-2; 8 bases are shared with TRBD2. Germline values: CDR1 LNHNV, CDR2 YYDKDF (reference sequence). The CDR3 totals 16 residues. With V trimmed by 2 bases and J by 4 bases, 6 bases remained unmatched. The CDR3 is CATSRFSGTGTGELFF. CDR3 DNA: TGTGCCACCAGCAGATTTAGCGGGACGGGCACCGGGGAGCTGTTTTTT.

About this clonotype itself: One end of the junction is discordant with germline, which a read error may explain. The V call is TRBV5-1, the J call TRBJ2-6, with 8 bases matching TRBD1. The CDR3 length is 18 residues. CDR1 and CDR2 from the germline V gene are SGHRS and YFSETQ. This CDR3 is CANSLQAGGYSGANLLTF. The DNA of the CDR3 is TGCGCCAACAGCTTGCAGGCAGGGGGCTACTCTGGGGCCAACCTCCTGACTTTC.

In this sample, this clonotype turned up many times. The chain is built from TRBV6-5 and TRBJ2-5; D is perhaps TRBD1 (7 bases). The CDR3 extends over 16 amino acids. CDR1 and CDR2 (germline): MNHEY, SVGAGI. V was trimmed by 4 bases and J by 4 bases, leaving 19 bases between them. This chain's CDR3 is CASSSRTEGAGETQYF. CDR3 bases: TGTGCCAGCAGTTCCCGTACGGAGGGGGCCGGAGAGACCCAGTACTTC.

Many counts were recorded for this clonotype. The V and J genes are TRBV5-4 and TRBJ2-7; 10 bases agree with TRBD1. Trimming removed 4 bases from V and 4 bases from J; junction bases left unmatched: 5. The V gene's germline CDR1 is SGHNT and CDR2 YYREEE (reference sequence). The CDR3 is 14 amino acids. CDR3 protein: CASSAGQGRYEQYF. The CDR3 coding sequence is TGTGCCAGCAGCGCGGGACAGGGGAGGTACGAGCAGTACTTC.

A remark on this clonotype: No conserved phenylalanine or tryptophan ends this CDR3, so it is likely a read error. The chain has TRBV29-1 and TRBJ1-2; D remains unclear. Per the germline V gene, CDR1 is SQVTM and CDR2 is ANQGSEA. This CDR3 contains 13 residues. CDR3 sequence reads: CSIEALGVGGYTL. The CDR3 DNA sequence: TGCAGCATTGAAGCACTAGGAGTTGGTGGCTACACCCTC.

About this clonotype itself: An end of the junction does not agree with germline; a read error may underlie this. This chain uses TRBV12-3 or TRBV12-4 with TRBJ2-3, with 7 nucleotides matching TRBD2. CDR3 length: 15 amino acids. CDR3 in DNA: TGTGCCTGCAGCCGACTAGCTGGAGGCACAGATACGCAGTATTTT. Protein product: CACSRLAGGTDTQYF.

Concerning this clonotype itself: One end of the junction does not line up with germline, which may come from a read error. This chain connects TRBV11-2 to TRBJ1-2; TRBD1 might be the D (6 bases). The germline gives CDR1 SGHAT, CDR2 FQNNGV. The CDR3 contains 14 residues. Written as DNA, the CDR3 is TGTGCCAGCAAAGAGAGGGACACCATCTATAGCTACACCTTC. The encoded protein is CASKERDTIYSYTF.

This clonotype is medium-sized. The V and J genes are TRBV10-3 and TRBJ2-3, with 7 bases matching TRBD1. The CDR3 has 14 amino acids. Trimming cost V 6 bases and J 1 base; bases outside gene matches: 4. Germline V gene data show CDR1 as ENHRY and CDR2 as SYGVKD. The CDR3 DNA sequence: TGTGCCATCAGCGACAGGGCTGGCACAGATACGCAGTATTTT. Protein sequence: CAISDRAGTDTQYF.

This clonotype was observed a few times. The junction departs from the called germline gene at one end, perhaps through a read error. V gene TRBV11-2 combines with J gene TRBJ2-7; D unclear. The germline CDR1 and CDR2 sequences are SGHAT and FQNNGV. CDR3 size: 14 residues. The CDR3 bases are TGTGCCAGTAGCTTAACCGGCGGAGCCTACGAGCAGCACTTC. This codes for CASSLTGGAYEQHF.

Turning to this clonotype: A much more abundant neighbour one base away suggests this may be a read error. The chain has TRBV19 and TRBJ1-1; D is unclear. The germline V gene has CDR1 LNHDA and CDR2 SQIVND (reference sequence). Trimming pared 6 bases from V and 0 bases from J, leaving 14 bases between. This CDR3 region has 15 residues. CDR3 residues: CASRAYETMNTEAFF. DNA for the CDR3: TGTGCCAGTAGAGCATACGAGACCATGAACACTGAAGCTTTCTTT.

In regard to this clonotype: This may come from a read error, since a much larger clone is one base off. The chain has TRBV5-1 and TRBJ2-5, with unresolved D. The CDR3 runs 12 residues. The V gene's germline CDR1 is SGHRS and CDR2 YFSETQ. In nucleotides, the CDR3 is TGCGTCAGCAGCTCTATAGGAGAGACCCAGTACTTC. This gives the protein CVSSSIGETQYF.

The rearrangement joins TRBV12-3 or TRBV12-4 to TRBJ2-6; D gene unclear. V shed 6 bases and J shed 8 bases, with 14 bases lying between them. The CDR3 is 14 amino acids. CDR3 sequence reads: CASRRASGSNVLTF. CDR3 nucleotide sequence: TGTGCCAGCAGGAGAGCCTCCGGGTCCAACGTCCTGACTTTC.

A word on this clonotype: A much more abundant neighbour one base away suggests this may be a read error. V gene TRBV6-4 combines with J gene TRBJ2-1; a weak D match, TRBD2 (6 bases). This CDR3 is built from 13 residues. Germline V gene sequence: CDR1 MRHNA, CDR2 SNTAGT. CDR3 protein: CASSVSGTNEKFF. CDR3 DNA: TGTGCCAGCAGTGTTAGCGGTACAAATGAGAAGTTCTTC.

This clonotype was seen a few times. This clone may be a read error of a much larger clone one base away. J is TRBJ2-7 and V is TRBV29-1; tentative D call: TRBD2 (5 bases). V lost 5 bases to trimming and J lost 4 bases, with 15 bases between them. The V gene's germline CDR1 is SQVTM and CDR2 ANQGSEA. The CDR3 spans 13 residues. Here the CDR3 DNA reads TGCAGCGTTCTACTAACGGGGAGATACGAGCAGTACTTC. Translated, it gives CSVLLTGRYEQYF.

On this clonotype itself: The junction does not match germline at one end; this may be a read error. The gene calls are TRBV5-4 and TRBJ1-2; unclear D gene. Germline V gene lookup returns CDR1 SGHNT and CDR2 YYREEE (reference sequence). This CDR3 is 13 amino acids long. The CDR3 protein is CASSVDHHYAYTF. The CDR3 DNA is TGTGCCAGCAGCGTGGACCATCACTATGCCTACACCTTC.

This clonotype was seen a handful of times. This chain links TRBV11-2 with TRBJ2-2; a weak D match, TRBD2 (5 bases). The CDR3 covers 15 residues. Germline CDR1 reads SGHAT; CDR2 reads FQNNGV. Trimming cost V 8 bases and J 3 bases, with 16 bases left between them. The CDR3 sequence is CASFPLGVYTGELFF. The CDR3 DNA reads TGTGCCAGCTTCCCACTGGGAGTGTACACCGGGGAGCTGTTTTTT.

Worth noting for this clonotype: One junction end does not reproduce the germline sequence, and a read error may be involved. The rearrangement links TRBV14 to TRBJ2-1; 7 nucleotides align to TRBD1. Looked up from germline, CDR1 is SGHDN and CDR2 is FVKESK. The CDR3 has 15 amino acids. CDR3 DNA: TGTACCAGCAGCCACACCCGGGACAGATACAATGAGCTGTTCTTC. Its translation: CTSSHTRDRYNELFF.

About this clonotype: The junction does not match germline at one end; this may be a read error. This chain joins TRBV20-1 and TRBJ2-2; either TRBD1 or TRBD2 may supply D (5 bases each). Germline values: CDR1 DFQATT, CDR2 SNEGSKA (reference sequence). The CDR3 spans 13 residues. Written as DNA, the CDR3 is TGCAGTGCTAGATACAGGAACACCGGGGAGCTGTATTTT. This codes for CSARYRNTGELYF.